The rows below give T cell receptor beta chains drawn from one sample of a study of CD8+ T cells in alopecia areata. TCRdb keeps only in-frame clones here, not all; method: immunoSEQ multiplex PCR. The table includes some 95,000 clones, roughly 47% detected once. The sample consisted of CD8+ T cells sorted from blood, taken at week 24, from a patient treated with tofacitinib. These TCRs come from a human donor with alopecia areata. CDR3s include the opening cysteine and the closing phenylalanine or tryptophan. Fields, in order: clone size, J gene, V gene, D gene, CDR3 DNA, CDR3 protein. D genes are given only for firm matches. Rows give clone size only sometimes, using once, few, many, or a class for an expanded clone.

clone_size: few
j_call: TRBJ2-5
v_call: TRBV11-2
d_call: NA
cdr3_nt: TGTGCCAGCAGCTTAGCCCCGGCTAGCTCGGAAGAGACCCAGTACTTC
cdr3_aa: CASSLAPASSEETQYF

clone_size: NA
j_call: TRBJ1-1
v_call: TRBV30
d_call: NA
cdr3_nt: TGTGCCTGGAGCTCAGGGAACACTGAAGCTTTCTTT
cdr3_aa: CAWSSGNTEAFF

clone_size: NA
j_call: TRBJ2-7
v_call: TRBV6-5
d_call: NA
cdr3_nt: TGTGCCAGCAGTACACGCCGGGCGTCCTACGAGCAGTACTTC
cdr3_aa: CASSTRRASYEQYF

clone_size: NA
j_call: TRBJ2-1
v_call: TRBV15
d_call: TRBD1
cdr3_nt: TGTGCCACCAGCAGAGTAGGGCTCGCGGACAGGGCCAACAATGAGCAGTTCTTC
cdr3_aa: CATSRVGLADRANNEQFF

clone_size: NA
j_call: TRBJ2-1
v_call: TRBV14
d_call: NA
cdr3_nt: TGTGCCAGCAGCCAAGAACGACAGTACTACAATGAGCAGTTCTTC
cdr3_aa: CASSQERQYYNEQFF

clone_size: few
j_call: TRBJ1-5
v_call: TRBV4-1
d_call: TRBD1
cdr3_nt: TGCGCCAGCAGCCAAGGACAGGGGCAATACAATCAGCCCCAGCATTTT
cdr3_aa: CASSQGQGQYNQPQHF

clone_size: few
j_call: TRBJ1-5
v_call: TRBV30
d_call: NA
cdr3_nt: TGTGCCTGGAGTGACAGTAGCAATCAGCCCCAGCATTTT
cdr3_aa: CAWSDSSNQPQHF

clone_size: NA
j_call: TRBJ1-2
v_call: TRBV7-9
d_call: NA
cdr3_nt: TGTGCCAGCGGCCCCGCAGGGACCCGGTATGGCTACACCTTC
cdr3_aa: CASGPAGTRYGYTF

clone_size: NA
j_call: TRBJ2-1
v_call: TRBV7-2
d_call: TRBD1
cdr3_nt: TGTGCCAGCAGCCTTAGCGTCGGACAGGTAAAGAATGAGCAGTTCTTC
cdr3_aa: CASSLSVGQVKNEQFF

clone_size: once
j_call: TRBJ2-2
v_call: TRBV15
d_call: NA
cdr3_nt: TGTGCCACCAGCAGAAGTACGTCCGGGGAGCTGTTTTTT
cdr3_aa: CATSRSTSGELFF

clone_size: few
j_call: TRBJ2-5
v_call: TRBV29-1
d_call: TRBD2
cdr3_nt: TGCAGCGTTACCGCGGGACTAGCCCCGGAGACCCAGTACTTC
cdr3_aa: CSVTAGLAPETQYF

clone_size: NA
j_call: TRBJ1-4
v_call: TRBV4-3
d_call: TRBD1
cdr3_nt: TGCGCCAGCAGCCTTCGCGCCCCCGGGGACAGGGGTGAAAAACTGTTTTTT
cdr3_aa: CASSLRAPGDRGEKLFF

clone_size: NA
j_call: TRBJ2-7
v_call: TRBV7-2
d_call: NA
cdr3_nt: TGTGCCATACTCCCGTCACACAGATACGAGCAGTACTTC
cdr3_aa: CAILPSHRYEQYF

clone_size: NA
j_call: TRBJ2-7
v_call: TRBV5-1
d_call: NA
cdr3_nt: TGCGCCAGCAGCTTGGTAGGGGATAGCGAGCAGTACTTC
cdr3_aa: CASSLVGDSEQYF

clone_size: NA
j_call: TRBJ2-7
v_call: TRBV28
d_call: NA
cdr3_nt: TGTGCCAGCAAGGTGGGAGCAGGGGAGCAGTACTTC
cdr3_aa: CASKVGAGEQYF

clone_size: once
j_call: TRBJ2-1
v_call: TRBV5-1
d_call: TRBD2
cdr3_nt: TGCGCCAGCAGCTCGACTAGCGGCAATGAGCAGTTCTTC
cdr3_aa: CASSSTSGNEQFF

clone_size: few
j_call: TRBJ2-7
v_call: TRBV30
d_call: NA
cdr3_nt: TGTGCCTGGAGTGCCACTTCCTACGAGCAGTACTTC
cdr3_aa: CAWSATSYEQYF

clone_size: few
j_call: TRBJ2-3
v_call: TRBV29-1
d_call: TRBD2
cdr3_nt: TGCAGCGTTGTCCCGGCGGGGGGGACAGGCACAGATACGCAGTATTTT
cdr3_aa: CSVVPAGGTGTDTQYF

clone_size: few
j_call: TRBJ2-7
v_call: TRBV27
d_call: NA
cdr3_nt: TGTGCCAGCAGTTTATCCCCGCGGCAGAGCTCCTACGAGCAGTACTTC
cdr3_aa: CASSLSPRQSSYEQYF

clone_size: NA
j_call: TRBJ2-1
v_call: TRBV2
d_call: NA
cdr3_nt: TGTGCCGTGGGGGACTACAATGAGCAGTTCTTC
cdr3_aa: CAVGDYNEQFF

clone_size: NA
j_call: TRBJ2-7
v_call: TRBV7-9
d_call: NA
cdr3_nt: TGTGCCAGCAGCCGAGGGAGCTCCTACGAGCAGTACTTC
cdr3_aa: CASSRGSSYEQYF

clone_size: once
j_call: TRBJ1-2
v_call: TRBV4-1
d_call: TRBD1
cdr3_nt: TGCGCCAGCAGCCCAAAATCCGGGACAGGCTATGGCTACACCTTC
cdr3_aa: CASSPKSGTGYGYTF

clone_size: NA
j_call: TRBJ2-1
v_call: TRBV2
d_call: TRBD1
cdr3_nt: TGTGCCAGCAGAGGTGGGACAGGGGTTTACAATGAGCAGTTCTTC
cdr3_aa: CASRGGTGVYNEQFF

clone_size: NA
j_call: TRBJ2-1
v_call: TRBV19
d_call: NA
cdr3_nt: TGTGCCAGTAGTACAACCAGGGTGGGAAGCTCCTACAATGAGCAGTTCTTC
cdr3_aa: CASSTTRVGSSYNEQFF

clone_size: NA
j_call: TRBJ2-5
v_call: TRBV4-1
d_call: TRBD2
cdr3_nt: TGCGCCAGCAGCCAATCTAGCGGGAGTTTTGCAGAGACCCAGTACTTC
cdr3_aa: CASSQSSGSFAETQYF

clone_size: NA
j_call: TRBJ1-2
v_call: TRBV30
d_call: NA
cdr3_nt: TGTGCCTGCCCAGGGGCCCACAATGGCTACACCTTC
cdr3_aa: CACPGAHNGYTF

clone_size: NA
j_call: TRBJ2-7
v_call: TRBV27
d_call: NA
cdr3_nt: TGTGCCAGCAGTATCCGGGACGGTTCCTACGAGCAGTACTTC
cdr3_aa: CASSIRDGSYEQYF

clone_size: NA
j_call: TRBJ2-7
v_call: TRBV5-4
d_call: NA
cdr3_nt: TGTGCCAGCAGCTTGGAGGGTACCCCAACCTACGAGCAGTACTTC
cdr3_aa: CASSLEGTPTYEQYF

clone_size: NA
j_call: TRBJ2-7
v_call: TRBV5-1
d_call: TRBD1
cdr3_nt: TGCGCCAGCAGCTCCGCGAAGCCGGGACAGGGCTACGAGCAGTACTTC
cdr3_aa: CASSSAKPGQGYEQYF

clone_size: NA
j_call: TRBJ2-4
v_call: TRBV29-1
d_call: NA
cdr3_nt: TGCAGCGTTGAGAGCGACAGACCTGAACTAGCCAAAAACATTCAGTACTTC
cdr3_aa: CSVESDRPELAKNIQYF

clone_size: NA
j_call: TRBJ2-7
v_call: TRBV30
d_call: TRBD1
cdr3_nt: TGTGCCTGGTCGACAGGGGCGGGCGAGCAGTACTTC
cdr3_aa: CAWSTGAGEQYF

clone_size: NA
j_call: TRBJ2-7
v_call: TRBV19
d_call: TRBD2
cdr3_nt: TGTGCCAGACCGTCGTGGGGGGAGGGCTACGAGCAGTACTTC
cdr3_aa: CARPSWGEGYEQYF

clone_size: NA
j_call: TRBJ2-1
v_call: TRBV5-6
d_call: NA
cdr3_nt: TGTGCCACCTATGGACAGAATGAGCAGTTCTTC
cdr3_aa: CATYGQNEQFF

clone_size: NA
j_call: TRBJ2-7
v_call: TRBV7-8
d_call: TRBD2
cdr3_nt: TGTGCCAGCAGCTTACTAGCGGGAGGCCCAGGCGAGCAGTACTTC
cdr3_aa: CASSLLAGGPGEQYF

clone_size: NA
j_call: TRBJ1-1
v_call: TRBV6-5
d_call: TRBD1
cdr3_nt: TGTGCCAGCAGTGGCAGGGGGTCCTACACTGAAGCTTTCTTT
cdr3_aa: CASSGRGSYTEAFF

clone_size: NA
j_call: TRBJ1-1
v_call: TRBV4-3
d_call: TRBD1
cdr3_nt: TGCGCCAGCAGCCAACTGCAGGGGGCATTAACTGAAGCTTTCTTT
cdr3_aa: CASSQLQGALTEAFF